What follows describes a single TCR beta chain. The antigen it recognizes is unknown. Base qualities were left out, and no much larger clone turns up one base away. The immunoSEQ Assay, a bias-controlled multiplex PCR, was used to amplify TCRbeta CDR3 regions from genomic DNA. The paper's data handling went like this. Nucleated cell counts per sample were estimated from amplification of reference gene primers within the assay. To quantify the absolute abundance of each unique TCRbeta CDR3 rearrangement, sequence reads were collapsed and filtered. Productive Simpson clonality was computed per sample as the square root of Simpson's diversity index over productive rearrangements. This immuneACCESS table, as held by TCRdb, lists in-frame sequences with V and J called but not all clones. Of the missing ones, under half trace to an unresolved V gene in checked studies; the others have no known cause. That table furnishes V, J and clone size, whereas the DNA furnished D and trimming. This sample holds 220,000 or so clones; nearly 90% were observed only once. Less than 15% of the sample is in the top ten clones.

Via the germline V gene, CDR1 is MGHRA and CDR2 YSYEKL. Unmatched junction bases come to 2, with V trimmed by 1 base and J by 2 bases. The CDR3 measures 15 amino acids from cysteine to phenylalanine. Of all the DNA, just the CDR3 is kept, 45 bases in frame from base 1. The source of the sample is a study of blood T cell repertoires in COVID-19 (dated by TCRdb to the early 2020s). Some background on the complete study: Samples covering the acute and convalescent phases of COVID-19 were provided by collaborators in the United States, Italy and Spain. The samples were drawn from two sources: the first 160 participants of the ongoing ImmuneRACE study, and 1,000 to 1,500 subjects contributed by 6 global collaborators. Where HLA class I and class II types were available, the types were taken from metadata supplied by the sample provider, not from assay-based typing. Nearly every sample came with metadata listing a de-identified subject ID, COVID-19 status, age in years and sex. Deeply sampled blood TCRbeta repertoires from subjects exposed to, actively infected with, or recovered from COVID-19 were included in the dataset. The repertoires were made available in a free public database intended to serve as a resource for research on the immune response to SARS-CoV-2. The material from the prospective study consisted of cDNA or gDNA derived from T cells, B-cell-depleted T cells, or PBMCs. Beyond this particular receptor, the publication reports: How much clinical and demographic metadata was included differed by source and by participant, and the metadata was provided uncurated.

Participants in the prospective study were aged 18 to 89 years, lived in 20 to 30 United States geographic areas, and enrolled through a virtual design. To assign participants to cohorts, the prospective study relied on clinical history that participants themselves reported in a screening survey and a study questionnaire. A participant counted as exposed if, within 2 weeks of entering the study, that participant had been in contact with someone who had a PCR-confirmed or clinician-diagnosed COVID-19 case. Each participant in the prospective study had whole blood, serum and a nasopharyngeal or oropharyngeal swab collected by mobile phlebotomists. Participants in the prospective study had the option to provide additional blood draws and questionnaires over a 2-month period. Before DNA extraction, prospective study blood samples were shipped either frozen or at room temperature.

The sequence was collected from a man aged 25-45 years who had been exposed to COVID-19. Rearrangement joined TRBV4-1 to TRBJ1-2; 9 nucleotides in the junction match TRBD1. Sequenced sample: PBMCs or T cells enriched from blood (not recorded which). The CDR3 is CASSQGTGENYGYTF. The DNA sequence is given as TGCGCCAGCAGCCAAGGGACAGGGGAGAACTATGGCTACACCTTC.